Given below is one TCR beta chain in context. Its antigen is as yet unknown. This sample was taken from a study of CXCR3-negative and CXCR3-positive naive CD8 T cells. Study in general: Every library held about 1.5 +/- 0.3 million TRB reads, and the total came to around 140 million.

TRB cDNA libraries were made by UMI-labeled 5' RACE. TCRdb reprocessed the 5' RACE reads, keeping one entry per CDR3 protein, no DNA. Recorded for this sample: 70,000 to 100,000 distinct CDR3 sequences. Notes on the study in general: High diversity, comparable across both naive subsets, contrasted with much lower diversity in memory CD8+ cells.

Per germline, CDR1 SGHRS and CDR2 YFSETQ. The CDR3 extends over 14 amino acids. Material for sequencing was naive CXCR3- CD8+ T cells from blood. Subset noted: CD45RO-CCR7+CD27+CD95- naive CD8+ T cells lacking CXCR3 (TNR3-). V and J are TRBV5-1 and TRBJ2-7; TCRdb's assignment of TRBD1 cannot be checked, as there is no DNA. This sequence was found in a human donor in good health. Some clones in this sample may be carry-over from other donors' samples. The CDR3 here is CASSLGDSTYEQYF.